Below, 2 T cell receptor beta chains from the same sample are listed, as sequenced in a study of shared clonotypes between healthy human individuals. Clones were sequenced by immunoSEQ multiplex PCR, and TCRdb holds only the in-frame ones, with some missing. The data show approximately 2,000,000 clones, approximately 90% seen once. The sample taken for sequencing was naive CD4+ T cells from PBMCs. Subset noted: CD45RA+ positively selected. The receptors derive from a young man in good health. Some clones in this sample may be carry-over from other donors' samples.

V usage is TRBV18 and J usage is TRBJ2-7, with unresolved D. Deletions cut 6 bases from V and 6 bases from J, with 12 bases between. The CDR3 spans 12 residues. Germline CDR1 reads KGHSH; CDR2 reads LQKENI. In DNA, the CDR3 is TGTGCCAGCTCCGAGTCAAGATCCGAGCAGTACTTC. It specifies CASSESRSEQYF.

The sample holds one count of this clone. The chain carries TRBV7-2 and TRBJ2-7, with 8 nucleotides matching TRBD1. In germline, CDR1 is SGHTA, CDR2 FQGNSA. The CDR3 runs 14 residues. V shed 5 bases, J shed 2 bases, and the junction held 5 bases outside the gene matches. In DNA, the CDR3 is TGTGCCAGCAGCACCAAACAGGGGGCCTACGAGCAGTACTTC. Encoded protein: CASSTKQGAYEQYF.